The present entry profiles one T cell receptor (beta chain) with its context. Its antigen is not identified. This likely came from a read error, as a far larger clone is one base away. The nonmyeloablative bone marrow transplants came from related graft donors, with transient mixed chimerism. Thawed PBMCs were FACS-sorted into unstimulated CD4+CD25+CD127- regulatory T cells, CD4+CD25- non-regulatory cells, CD4 and CD8 cells. This specimen comes from a study of Tregs in tolerant kidney transplant recipients. The study's findings and limits: The small number of patients limits these findings pending further validation. Nucleotide sequences could not be compared across some patients' samples due to primer changes.

Sequencing used immunoSEQ multiplex PCR; TCRdb keeps in-frame clones, though not all of them. The table shows about 21,000 clones, with 81% occurring only once. The germline V gene has CDR1 LGHNA and CDR2 YSLEER. The CDR3 runs to 15 residues. Trimming removed 5 bases at V and 2 bases at J, with 13 bases between. This chain joins TRBV4-3 and TRBJ1-5; D is undetermined. The sequence was collected from a human patient who received a combined kidney and bone marrow transplant. Some T cells may be supplied by the graft donor. The sequencing here drew on CD8+ T cells from blood (PBMCs), taken 6 months after the transplant. CDR3: CASSFGEWGNQPQHF. The DNA of the CDR3 is TGCGCCAGCAGCTTCGGGGAGTGGGGCAATCAGCCCCAGCATTTT.